Below, 25 T cell receptor beta chains from the same sample are listed, as sequenced in a study of cytomegalovirus exposure and HLA in healthy donors. In the PCR, 60 Vbeta and 13 Jbeta primers were used. Sequencing was performed with immunoSEQ multiplex PCR; in TCRdb, only in-frame clones are kept and a portion is missing. In the table there are 100,000 to 150,000 clones, approximately 75% of which are singletons. The sequencing sample was made of PBMCs. These TCRs come from a woman aged 45 to 65 in good health and CMV-seronegative.

This sequence joins TRBV27 and TRBJ2-7; TRBD2 agrees at 9 bases. The CDR3 has 15 amino acids. The junction had 6 bases not matched to a gene; V was cut back by 3 bases and J by 3 bases. In germline, CDR1 is MNHEY, CDR2 SMNVEV (reference sequence). DNA for the CDR3: TGTGCCAGCAGTTTGAGTGGTAGCGGGGGCTACGAGCAGTACTTC. Its protein is CASSLSGSGGYEQYF.

This chain uses TRBV6-1 with TRBJ2-7, with D maybe TRBD1 (5 bases). Per germline, CDR1 MNHNS and CDR2 SASEGT. CDR3 length: 14 amino acids. Trimming took 3 bases from V and 5 from J, leaving 14 bases between them. The CDR3 nucleotides are TGTGCCAGCAGTGAGACAGCCACCTACAACGAGCAGTACTTC. Translated, it gives CASSETATYNEQYF.

The chain links TRBV5-4 to TRBJ2-2; 12 bases line up with TRBD2. Trimming removed 6 bases from V and 4 bases from J; junction bases left unmatched: 7. The CDR3 has 16 residues. Per germline, CDR1 SGHNT and CDR2 YYREEE (reference sequence). The CDR3 here is CASTELAGGTTGELFF. CDR3 nucleotide sequence: TGTGCCAGCACCGAACTAGCGGGAGGTACCACCGGGGAGCTGTTTTTT.

The CDR3 sequence: CASSQGVGTSDPLLLEQYF. The CDR3 DNA follows: TGCGCCAGCAGCCAAGGCGTCGGGACTAGTGATCCCCTCCTACTCGAGCAGTACTTC. V usage is TRBV4-3 and J usage is TRBJ2-7, with 8 bases identical to TRBD2. The CDR3 runs to 19 residues. CDR1 is LGHNA and CDR2 is YSLEER in the germline V gene. The V gene end was trimmed by 1 base and the J gene end by 6 bases; junction bases not matched to a gene: 20.

The chain uses TRBV2 and TRBJ2-7, with 8 bases matching TRBD2. The CDR3 consists of 14 residues. Per the germline V gene, CDR1 is SNHLY and CDR2 is FYNNEI. V lost 6 bases and J lost 4; bases outside the gene matches: 8. CDR3 nucleotide sequence: TGTGCCAGCAGCCCAGCGGGAGTTAGTTACGAGCAGTACTTC. This translates into CASSPAGVSYEQYF.

This clone was counted once. Other DNA sequences from this sample encode an identical CDR3 as well. The chain employs TRBV28 and TRBJ2-7, with D maybe TRBD2 (6 bases). Germline CDR1 is MDHEN and CDR2 is SYDVKM. Trimming cost V 6 bases and J 1 base, with 13 bases left between them. This CDR3 has 14 residues. The CDR3 region is CASSSGTVSYEQYF. The CDR3 coding sequence is TGTGCCAGCAGCTCCGGGACTGTTTCCTACGAGCAGTACTTC.

The chain is built from TRBV25-1 and TRBJ2-2; a weak D match, TRBD1 (6 bases). The CDR3 spans 14 residues. The V gene lost 5 bases and the J gene lost 1 base, with 8 bases spanning the gap. Germline CDR1 is MGHDK and CDR2 is SYGVNS. This CDR3 is CASSRQVNTGELFF. CDR3 coding DNA: TGTGCCAGCAGTAGACAGGTGAACACCGGGGAGCTGTTTTTT.

This clone was observed once. The V and J genes are TRBV18 and TRBJ1-2, with 8 bases fitting TRBD1. Germline values: CDR1 KGHSH, CDR2 LQKENI. V lost 6 bases to trimming and J lost 8 bases; unmatched junction nucleotides: 14. This CDR3 is built from 15 residues. The CDR3 spells CASSRTGTTLLGYTF. The CDR3 region has the DNA TGTGCCAGCTCCCGGACAGGGACGACCCTATTGGGCTACACCTTC.

The chain is built from TRBV7-8 and TRBJ2-1; 12 positions agree with TRBD2. This CDR3 spans 15 amino acids. Trimming removed 4 bases from V and 10 bases from J; junction bases left unmatched: 8. CDR1 and CDR2 (germline): SGHVS, FQNEAQ. CDR3 sequence reads: CASSSVTSGSSEQFF. For the CDR3, the DNA is TGTGCCAGCAGCTCGGTGACTAGCGGGAGTAGCGAGCAGTTCTTC.

The chain carries TRBV6-1 and TRBJ2-1; 7 bases line up with TRBD1. CDR1 and CDR2 (germline): MNHNS, SASEGT. V lost 7 bases, J lost 7 bases, and 7 bases stayed unmatched. This CDR3 contains 13 residues. CDR3 residues: CASIEGARNEQFF. DNA for the CDR3: TGTGCCAGCATAGAGGGGGCGAGGAATGAGCAGTTCTTC.

The genes are TRBV19 and TRBJ2-7; D might be TRBD2 (6 bases). Germline V lookup: CDR1 LNHDA, CDR2 SQIVND (reference sequence). The CDR3 has 15 amino acids. The V and J ends lost 1 base and 2 bases respectively, with 12 bases between them. The CDR3 sequence is CASSIVWDSTYEQYF. The CDR3 DNA follows: TGTGCCAGTAGTATAGTTTGGGACTCTACCTACGAGCAGTACTTC.

This clone has more than one count but fewer than ten. The V and J genes are TRBV28 and TRBJ1-2, with TRBD1 identical over 7 bases. CDR1 MDHEN and CDR2 SYDVKM come from the germline V gene. The V gene end was trimmed by 2 bases and the J gene end by 8 bases; junction bases not matched to a gene: 8. This CDR3 contains 14 residues. The CDR3 region has the DNA TGTGCCAGCAGTTTACGAGACAGGGAGGTCGGCTACACCTTC. Translation: CASSLRDREVGYTF.

V usage is TRBV5-8 and J usage is TRBJ2-7; 7 positions agree with TRBD1. The CDR3 runs to 15 residues. V lost 3 bases and J lost 0; bases outside the gene matches: 6. Germline assignment: CDR1 SGHTS and CDR2 YDEGEE. CDR3 sequence: CASSSGQLSSYEQYF. CDR3 coding DNA: TGTGCCAGCAGCTCGGGACAGCTCAGCTCCTACGAGCAGTACTTC.

This clone was counted only a few times. The V gene is TRBV19, the J gene TRBJ1-5; TRBD1 might be the D (6 bases). This CDR3 is built from 14 residues. Germline lookup yields CDR1 LNHDA and CDR2 SQIVND (reference sequence). Trimming took 7 bases from V and 3 from J, leaving 13 bases between them. This CDR3 reads CASTNRAPNQPQHF. The DNA for the CDR3 is TGTGCCAGTACCAACAGGGCTCCCAATCAGCCCCAGCATTTT.

V gene TRBV28 combines with J gene TRBJ2-7; TRBD1 matches at 8 bases. This CDR3 is built from 16 residues. Germline lookup yields CDR1 MDHEN and CDR2 SYDVKM. The ends lost 4 bases at V and 0 bases at J; junction bases unmatched: 8. The CDR3 loop reads CASSSARGPISYEQYF. CDR3 bases: TGTGCCAGCAGTTCGGCCAGGGGGCCTATCTCCTACGAGCAGTACTTC.

V and J are TRBV19 and TRBJ2-7; maybe TRBD1 (5 bases). The CDR3 consists of 14 residues. The germline V and J ends were trimmed by 3 bases and 0 bases, with 9 bases remaining between them. Germline lookup yields CDR1 LNHDA and CDR2 SQIVND (reference sequence). CDR3 protein: CASSITGNSYEQYF. For the CDR3, the DNA is TGTGCCAGTAGTATTACAGGCAACTCCTACGAGCAGTACTTC. Full variable domain (missing parts from reference TRBV19 and TRBJ2-7): DGGITQSPKYLFRKEGQNVTLSCEQNLNHDAMYWYRQDPGQGLRLIYYSQIVNDFQKGDIAEGYSVSREKKESFPLTVTSAQKNPTAFYLCASSITGNSYEQYFGPGTRLTVT.

This clone showed up just once. The rearrangement links TRBV20-1 to TRBJ2-7, with 7 positions matching TRBD2. The CDR3 has 11 residues. J lost 3 bases, V lost 8 bases, and 4 bases had no gene match. CDR1 and CDR2 (germline): DFQATT, SNEGSKA (reference sequence). In DNA, the CDR3 is TGCAGTCTAGGGGAGGGCTACGAGCAGTACTTC. Translation: CSLGEGYEQYF.

This chain links TRBV4-1 with TRBJ2-6; 11 nucleotides match TRBD2. The CDR3 runs to 19 residues. V was pared by 3 bases and J by 0 bases, with 7 bases of the junction left unmatched. The germline V gene encodes CDR1 MGHRA and CDR2 YSYEKL. The CDR3 is CASSHLGLADRSGANVLTF. CDR3 sequence (DNA): TGCGCCAGCAGCCACCTGGGACTAGCGGATCGCTCTGGGGCCAACGTCCTGACTTTC.

The V call is TRBV4-3, the J call TRBJ1-4; D is perhaps TRBD1 (6 bases). Trimming removed 0 bases from V and 8 bases from J, with 13 bases in between. The germline gives CDR1 LGHNA, CDR2 YSLEER. The CDR3 sequence is 15 residues long. The CDR3 loop is CASSQDWDNREKLFF. The DNA for the CDR3 is TGCGCCAGCAGCCAAGATTGGGACAATCGAGAAAAACTGTTTTTT.

The genes are TRBV28 and TRBJ1-1, with 7 positions matching TRBD1. The length of the CDR3 is 11 residues. The V gene's germline CDR1 is MDHEN and CDR2 SYDVKM. After removal of 10 bases from V and 8 bases from J, the junction contained 7 bases not matched to a gene. The CDR3 sequence is CATKKDREAFF. CDR3 bases: TGTGCCACCAAGAAGGACAGGGAAGCTTTCTTT.

This clone turned up a few times. This chain connects TRBV7-2 to TRBJ1-1; D is possibly TRBD1 (5 bases). V lost 5 bases, J lost 2 bases, and 24 bases lay in between. Germline CDR1 SGHTA, CDR2 FQGNSA. The CDR3 consists of 18 residues. The CDR3 nucleotides read TGTGCCAGCAGCCGAAAGGGCGGTCCCGGGGGTCAAAACACTGAAGCTTTCTTT. It yields the protein CASSRKGGPGGQNTEAFF. Full variable domain (outside the CDR3, taken from reference TRBV7-2 and TRBJ1-1): GAGVSQSPSNKVTEKGKDVELRCDPISGHTALYWYRQSLGQGLEFLIYFQGNSAPDKSGLPSDRFSAERTGGSVSTLTIQRTQQEDSAVYLCASSRKGGPGGQNTEAFFGQGTRLTVV.

This clone was observed a few times. The V and J genes are TRBV4-2 and TRBJ1-3, with D unclear. CDR1 LGHNA and CDR2 YNFKEQ come from the germline V gene. The CDR3 length is 16 residues. Trimming shortened V by 0 bases and J by 0 bases, and 9 bases separated the two germline ends. DNA for the CDR3: TGTGCCAGCAGCCAAGATCATGCGTTCTCTGGAAACACCATATATTTT. As protein: CASSQDHAFSGNTIYF.

The J gene is TRBJ2-3, the V gene TRBV7-8; maybe TRBD2 (7 bases). Per the germline V gene, CDR1 is SGHVS and CDR2 is FQNEAQ. The CDR3 contains 16 residues. Trimming took 1 base from V and 1 from J, leaving 12 bases between them. The CDR3 reads CASSLEGRGGTDTQYF. The DNA of the CDR3 is TGTGCCAGCAGCTTAGAAGGGAGGGGGGGCACAGATACGCAGTATTTT.

The V and J genes are TRBV2 and TRBJ1-1; D possibly corresponds to TRBD1 (6 bases). V gave up 6 bases and J gave up 2 bases, with 19 bases separating them. CDR3 length: 16 residues. CDR1 and CDR2 (germline): SNHLY, FYNNEI. DNA of the CDR3: TGTGCCAGCAGCAACCGGGGGGCGATGCGAAACACTGAAGCTTTCTTT. This encodes CASSNRGAMRNTEAFF.

The V and J genes are TRBV7-9 and TRBJ2-7; D might be TRBD2 (7 bases). Trimming shortened V by 5 bases and J by 5 bases, and 13 bases separated the two germline ends. This CDR3 is built from 13 residues. Germline V lookup: CDR1 SEHNR, CDR2 FQNEAQ (reference sequence). CDR3 nucleotides: TGTGCCAGCAGCCCCCGGGGGGCGGACGAGCAGTACTTC. Amino acids: CASSPRGADEQYF.